What follows are 18 T cell receptor beta chains derived from one specimen sequenced in a study of CD8 T cells in ankylosing spondylitis. One entry per CDR3 protein results from TCRdb running MiXCR on the 5' RACE reads. The profile shows some 120,000 distinct CDR3 sequences, roughly 13% of them singletons. The sequenced sample was blood, either unsorted or a sorted T cell fraction (not recorded which). Receptors were obtained from a female donor with ankylosing spondylitis or in good health (not recorded which).

In its sample, this clonotype was seen a few times. V is TRBV6-1 and J is TRBJ1-5, with 8 bases that match TRBD1. The germline V gene has CDR1 MNHNS and CDR2 SASEGT. Unmatched junction bases numbered 4, after V lost 6 bases and J lost 0 bases. The length of the CDR3 is 15 residues. The DNA for the CDR3 is TGTGCCAGCAGGCAGGGGGCGGATAGCAATCAGCCCCAGCATTTT. It is translated as CASRQGADSNQPQHF.

This chain joins TRBV7-8 and TRBJ1-2, with D perhaps TRBD1 (5 bases). CDR1 is SGHVS and CDR2 is FQNEAQ in the germline V gene. V lost 4 bases to trimming and J lost 3 bases, with 9 bases between them. CDR3 size: 13 residues. The CDR3 bases are TGTGCCAGCAGCTATTCGGGGGACTATGGCTACACCTTC. Residues: CASSYSGDYGYTF. Combining the CDR3 with reference TRBV7-8 and TRBJ1-2 gives the whole variable domain GAGVSQSPRYKVAKRGQDVALRCDPISGHVSLFWYQQALGQGPEFLTYFQNEAQLDKSGLPSDRFFAERPEGSVSTLKIQRTQQEDSAVYLCASSYSGDYGYTFGSGTRLTVV.

This clonotype was recorded at least ten times. V usage is TRBV20-1 and J usage is TRBJ2-7; D might be TRBD2 (5 bases). The CDR3 has 13 amino acids. Germline CDR1 DFQATT, CDR2 SNEGSKA (reference sequence). V was clipped by 0 bases and J by 2 bases, with 8 bases between them. The CDR3 coding sequence is TGCAGTGCTAGAGATCCGGGAACCTACGAGCAGTACTTC. This sequence encodes CSARDPGTYEQYF.

At least ten counts were recorded for this clonotype. One junction end disagrees with the germline gene, perhaps due to a read error. This CDR3 is CASSPRTKGTGELFF. In DNA form, the CDR3 reads TGTGCTAGCAGCCCTAGGACTAAGGGCACCGGGGAGCTGTTTTTT. This chain uses TRBV7-7 with TRBJ2-2; tentative D call: TRBD2 (6 bases). The CDR3 is made up of 15 amino acids. Germline V CDR1 and CDR2: SSHAT, FNYEAQ (reference sequence). Complete variable domain (other parts from reference TRBV7-7 and TRBJ2-2): GAGVSQSPRYKVTKRGQDVTLRCDPISSHATLYWYQQALGQGPEFLTYFNYEAQPDKSGLPSDRFSAERPEGSISTLTIQRTEQRDSAMYRCASSPRTKGTGELFFGEGSRLTVL.

This clonotype was seen ten or more times. In DNA, the CDR3 is TGCGCCAGCAGCTCCCAAGGACTAGCGGGAAACAATGAGCAGTTCTTC. Its protein product is CASSSQGLAGNNEQFF. The rearrangement links TRBV5-1 to TRBJ2-1, with 12 positions matching TRBD2. CDR1 and CDR2 (germline): SGHRS, YFSETQ. The CDR3 loop spans 16 amino acids. With V trimmed by 3 bases and J by 5 bases, 6 bases remained unmatched.

This clonotype was observed at least ten times. The gene calls are TRBV5-6 and TRBJ2-4; D could derive from TRBD1 or TRBD2 (6 bases each). CDR1 is SGHDT, CDR2 YYEEEE, per germline. The CDR3 is 16 residues long. V was shortened by 0 bases and J by 6 bases, with 16 bases between the two germline ends. The CDR3 DNA follows: TGTGCCAGCAGCTTGGCCTCTCGGACAGCGGGAAACATTCAGTACTTC. It encodes CASSLASRTAGNIQYF.

Many counts were recorded for this clonotype. This chain joins TRBV29-1 and TRBJ2-7, with TRBD1 identical over 9 bases. The CDR3 runs to 15 residues. Germline assignment: CDR1 SQVTM and CDR2 ANQGSEA. The ends lost 6 bases at V and 6 bases at J; junction bases unmatched: 15. In DNA, the CDR3 is TGCAGCGTGGGAACCGGGACAGGGAGTAGACTCGAGCAGTACTTC. The encoded protein is CSVGTGTGSRLEQYF.

The J gene is TRBJ1-1, the V gene TRBV7-9, with unresolved D. Trimming shortened V by 5 bases and J by 2 bases, and 15 bases separated the two germline ends. The CDR3 covers 15 residues. Germline V gene sequence: CDR1 SEHNR, CDR2 FQNEAQ (reference sequence). CDR3 coding DNA: TGTGCCAGCAGCCCCCGAGGCACGGAAAACACTGAAGCTTTCTTT. As protein: CASSPRGTENTEAFF. The whole variable domain, filled in from reference TRBV7-9 and TRBJ1-1, reads DTGVSQNPRHKITKRGQNVTFRCDPISEHNRLYWYRQTLGQGPEFLTYFQNEAQLEKSRLLSDRFSAERPKGSFSTLEIQRTEQGDSAMYLCASSPRGTENTEAFFGQGTRLTVV.

This chain links TRBV29-1 with TRBJ1-2; D gene uncertain. The ends were cut back, 2 bases at V and 8 bases at J, with 6 bases in the middle. The CDR3 extends over 10 amino acids. The germline V gene encodes CDR1 SQVTM and CDR2 ANQGSEA. The DNA of the CDR3 is TGCAGCGTTGAAAGGGTCGGCTACACCTTC. Translation gives CSVERVGYTF. Together with reference TRBV29-1 and TRBJ1-2, the CDR3 gives the full variable domain: SAVISQKPSRDICQRGTSLTIQCQVDSQVTMMFWYRQQPGQSLTLIATANQGSEATYESGFVIDKFPISRPNLTFSTLTVSNMSPEDSSIYLCSVERVGYTFGSGTRLTVV.

This clonotype occurred many times. V and J are TRBV6-5 and TRBJ1-2, with D tentatively TRBD1 (6 bases). Germline V gene data show CDR1 as MNHEY and CDR2 as SVGAGI. This CDR3 spans 15 amino acids. Trimming pared 0 bases from V and 5 bases from J, leaving 13 bases between. CDR3 sequence reads: CASSYSETGLYGYTF. Written as DNA, the CDR3 is TGTGCCAGCAGTTACTCCGAGACAGGATTATATGGCTACACCTTC.

This clonotype was seen many times. The rearrangement joins TRBV9 to TRBJ1-6; 10 nucleotides match TRBD1. The CDR3 runs 15 residues. CDR1 is SGDLS and CDR2 is YYNGEE in the germline V gene. The J segment lost 8 bases and the V segment lost 0 bases, leaving 2 bases of the junction unmatched. CDR3 loop: CASSVEGQGHSPLHF. In DNA form, the CDR3 reads TGTGCCAGCAGCGTAGAGGGACAGGGGCATTCACCCCTCCACTTT. The full variable domain, completed using reference TRBV9 and TRBJ1-6, is DSGVTQTPKHLITATGQRVTLRCSPRSGDLSVYWYQQSLDQGLQFLIQYYNGEERAKGNILERFSAQQFPDLHSELNLSSLELGDSALYFCASSVEGQGHSPLHFGNGTRLTVT.

The table lists this clonotype with a few counts. The V call is TRBV12-3 or TRBV12-4, the J call TRBJ1-6; D may be TRBD1 (6 bases). The CDR3 runs 13 residues. Deletions cut 6 bases from V and 4 bases from J, with 7 bases between. The CDR3 reads CASSGQYNSPLHF. The CDR3 DNA sequence: TGTGCCAGCAGCGGACAGTATAATTCACCCCTCCACTTT.

The sample holds a few counts of this clonotype. The chain recombines TRBV5-6 with TRBJ2-1; TRBD1 matches 10 bases. This CDR3 is 16 amino acids long. Germline CDR1 and CDR2: SGHDT and YYEEEE. The V gene end was trimmed by 4 bases and the J gene end by 2 bases; junction bases not matched to a gene: 6. CDR3 sequence reads: CASSLGTGEPYNEQFF. The CDR3 DNA follows: TGTGCCAGCAGCCTGGGGACAGGGGAGCCCTACAATGAGCAGTTCTTC.

This rearrangement joins TRBV27 to TRBJ2-5, with 9 bases fitting TRBD1. CDR1 and CDR2 (germline): MNHEY, SMNVEV (reference sequence). The V and J ends lost 5 bases and 6 bases, in that order; junction bases with no gene match: 10. CDR3 length: 15 amino acids. The CDR3: CASSPGTGRAKTQYF. The CDR3 DNA reads TGTGCCAGCAGTCCCGGGACAGGGCGCGCGAAGACCCAGTACTTC.

This clonotype was recorded at least ten times. CDR3 nucleotides: TGTGCCAGCAGCGCCCAGCGAGAGACCCAGTACTTC. This codes for CASSAQRETQYF. This sequence joins TRBV7-6 and TRBJ2-5; D is unresolved. CDR3 length equals 12 residues. The germline V and J ends were trimmed by 5 bases and 4 bases, with 8 bases remaining between them. CDR1 and CDR2 from the germline V gene are SGHVS and FNYEAQ.

In the case of this clonotype: At one boundary the junction diverges from the germline segment, which might be a read error. V and J are TRBV3-1 and TRBJ2-1, with 13 nucleotides matching TRBD2. Per germline, CDR1 LGHDT and CDR2 YNNKEL (reference sequence). This CDR3 contains 17 residues. CDR3 region: CATSQELLAGGPNEQFF. CDR3 coding DNA: TGTGCCACCAGCCAAGAGCTACTAGCGGGGGGGCCAAATGAGCAGTTCTTC.

This clonotype was seen a few times. The genes are TRBV12-3 or TRBV12-4 and TRBJ2-2; 7 bases match TRBD2. With V trimmed by 5 bases and J by 0 bases, 3 bases remained unmatched. The CDR3 length is 15 residues. As DNA, the CDR3 is TGTGCCAGCAGTCAACTAGCGACGAACACCGGGGAGCTGTTTTTT. Translated, it gives CASSQLATNTGELFF.

This clonotype was detected a few times. The gene calls are TRBV7-2 and TRBJ2-1, with 8 bases that match TRBD2. V trimming: 6 bases; J trimming: 8 bases; junction bases outside the gene matches: 9. Germline assignment: CDR1 SGHTA and CDR2 FQGNSA. CDR3 length: 14 amino acids. CDR3 nucleotide sequence: TGTGCCAGCAGTACCGGGACTAGAAAGGATGAGCAGTTCTTC. Translation: CASSTGTRKDEQFF.